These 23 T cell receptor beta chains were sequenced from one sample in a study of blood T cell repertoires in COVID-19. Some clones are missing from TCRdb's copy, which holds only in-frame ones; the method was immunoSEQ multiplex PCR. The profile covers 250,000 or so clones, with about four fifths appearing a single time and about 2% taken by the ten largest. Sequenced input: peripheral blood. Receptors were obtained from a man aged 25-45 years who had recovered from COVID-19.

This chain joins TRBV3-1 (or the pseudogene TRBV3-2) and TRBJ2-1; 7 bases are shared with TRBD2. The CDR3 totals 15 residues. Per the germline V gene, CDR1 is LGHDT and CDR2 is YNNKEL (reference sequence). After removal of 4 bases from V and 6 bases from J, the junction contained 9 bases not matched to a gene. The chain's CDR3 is CASSPTGTMTNEQFF. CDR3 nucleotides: TGTGCCAGCAGCCCCACCGGGACTATGACCAATGAGCAGTTCTTC.

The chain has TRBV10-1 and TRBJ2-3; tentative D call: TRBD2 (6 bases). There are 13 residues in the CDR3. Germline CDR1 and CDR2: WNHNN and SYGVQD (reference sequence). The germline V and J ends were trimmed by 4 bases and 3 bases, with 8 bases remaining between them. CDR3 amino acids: CASSGDFTDTQYF. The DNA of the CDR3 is TGCGCCAGCAGTGGGGACTTTACAGATACGCAGTATTTT.

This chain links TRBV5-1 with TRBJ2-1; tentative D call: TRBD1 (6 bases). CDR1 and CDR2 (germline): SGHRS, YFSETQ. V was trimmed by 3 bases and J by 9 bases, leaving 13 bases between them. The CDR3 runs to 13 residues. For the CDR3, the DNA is TGCGCCAGCAGCTCTCGCAGGGACACTGAGCAGTTCTTC. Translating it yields CASSSRRDTEQFF.

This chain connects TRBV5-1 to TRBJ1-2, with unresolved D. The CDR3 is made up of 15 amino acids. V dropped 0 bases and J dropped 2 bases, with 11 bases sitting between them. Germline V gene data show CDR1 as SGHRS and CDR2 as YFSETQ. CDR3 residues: CASSLASRINYGYTF. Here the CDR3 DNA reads TGCGCCAGCAGCTTGGCCTCCAGGATAAACTATGGCTACACCTTC.

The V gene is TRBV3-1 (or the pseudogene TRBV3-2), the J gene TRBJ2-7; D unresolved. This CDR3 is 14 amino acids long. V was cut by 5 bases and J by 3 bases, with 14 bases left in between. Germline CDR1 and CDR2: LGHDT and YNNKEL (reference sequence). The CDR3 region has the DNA TGTGCCAGCAGCTCCTACTCCTATAGCTACGAGCAGTACTTC. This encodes CASSSYSYSYEQYF.

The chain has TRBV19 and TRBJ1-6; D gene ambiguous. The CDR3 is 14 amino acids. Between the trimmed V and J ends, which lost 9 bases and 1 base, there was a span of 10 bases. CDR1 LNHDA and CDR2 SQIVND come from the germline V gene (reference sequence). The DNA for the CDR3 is TGTGCCAGCCGGGATGCGTCCTATAATTCACCCCTCCACTTT. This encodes CASRDASYNSPLHF.

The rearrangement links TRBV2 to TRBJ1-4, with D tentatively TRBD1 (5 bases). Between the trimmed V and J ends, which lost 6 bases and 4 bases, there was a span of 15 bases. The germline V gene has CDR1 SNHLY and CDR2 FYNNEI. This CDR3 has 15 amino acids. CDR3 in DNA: TGTGCCAGCAGCCGCGGGGCAGGGATTAATGAAAAACTGTTTTTT. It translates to CASSRGAGINEKLFF.

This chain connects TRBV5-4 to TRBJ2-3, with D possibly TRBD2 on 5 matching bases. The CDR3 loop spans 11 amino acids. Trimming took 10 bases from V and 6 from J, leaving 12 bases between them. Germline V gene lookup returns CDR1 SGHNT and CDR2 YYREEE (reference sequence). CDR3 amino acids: CAALSVDTQYF. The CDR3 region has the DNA TGTGCCGCCCTTAGCGTTGATACGCAGTATTTT.

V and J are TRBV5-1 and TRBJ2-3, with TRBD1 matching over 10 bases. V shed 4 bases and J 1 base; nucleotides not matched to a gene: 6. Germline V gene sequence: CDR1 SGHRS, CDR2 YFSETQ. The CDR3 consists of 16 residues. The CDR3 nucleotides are TGCGCCAGCAGCAACTGGGACAGGGGTGGCACAGATACGCAGTATTTT. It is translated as CASSNWDRGGTDTQYF. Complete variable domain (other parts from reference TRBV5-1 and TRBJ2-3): KAGVTQTPRYLIKTRGQQVTLSCSPISGHRSVSWYQQTPGQGLQFLFEYFSETQRNKGNFPGRFSGRQFSNSRSEMNVSTLELGDSALYLCASSNWDRGGTDTQYFGPGTRLTVL.

Here the CDR3 DNA reads TGTGCCATCCAATCCGGGGTATCATCCGAGACCCAGTACTTC. Residues: CAIQSGVSSETQYF. The V call is TRBV10-3, the J call TRBJ2-5; TRBD2 is a possible D gene (5 bases). Germline V gene sequence: CDR1 ENHRY, CDR2 SYGVKD. The CDR3 sequence is 14 residues long. V was cut by 8 bases and J by 5 bases, with 18 bases left in between.

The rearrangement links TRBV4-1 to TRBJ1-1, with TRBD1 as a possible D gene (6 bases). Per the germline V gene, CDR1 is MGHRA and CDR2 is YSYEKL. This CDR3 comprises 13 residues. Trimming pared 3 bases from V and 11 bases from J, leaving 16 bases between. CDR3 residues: CASSQGLSQGAFF. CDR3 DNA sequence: TGCGCCAGCAGCCAGGGTCTCTCCCAGGGGGCTTTCTTT.

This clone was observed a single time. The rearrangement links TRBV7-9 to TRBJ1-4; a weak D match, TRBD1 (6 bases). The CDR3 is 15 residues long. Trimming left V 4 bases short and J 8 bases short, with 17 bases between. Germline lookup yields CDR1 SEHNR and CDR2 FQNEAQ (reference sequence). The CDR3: CASSSEGDRREKLFF. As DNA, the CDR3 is TGTGCCAGCAGCTCAGAAGGTGACAGGCGCGAAAAACTGTTTTTT.

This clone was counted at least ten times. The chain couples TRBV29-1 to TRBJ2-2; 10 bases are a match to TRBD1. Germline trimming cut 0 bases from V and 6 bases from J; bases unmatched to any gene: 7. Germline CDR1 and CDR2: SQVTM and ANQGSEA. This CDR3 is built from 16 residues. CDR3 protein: CSVEEGWTGGPGELFF. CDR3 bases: TGCAGCGTTGAAGAGGGTTGGACAGGGGGTCCCGGGGAGCTGTTTTTT.

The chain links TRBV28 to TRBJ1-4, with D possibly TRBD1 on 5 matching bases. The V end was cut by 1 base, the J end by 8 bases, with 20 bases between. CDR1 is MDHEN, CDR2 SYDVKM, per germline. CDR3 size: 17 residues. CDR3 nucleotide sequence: TGTGCCAGCAGTTTATTGCGGGACTCGGGCGAAGGGGAAAAACTGTTTTTT. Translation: CASSLLRDSGEGEKLFF.

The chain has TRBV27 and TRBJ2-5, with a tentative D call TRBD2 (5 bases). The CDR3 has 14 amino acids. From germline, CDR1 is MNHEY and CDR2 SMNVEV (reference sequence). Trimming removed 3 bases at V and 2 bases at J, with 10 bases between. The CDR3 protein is CASSFGRTQETQYF. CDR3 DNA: TGTGCCAGCAGTTTCGGACGGACTCAAGAGACCCAGTACTTC.

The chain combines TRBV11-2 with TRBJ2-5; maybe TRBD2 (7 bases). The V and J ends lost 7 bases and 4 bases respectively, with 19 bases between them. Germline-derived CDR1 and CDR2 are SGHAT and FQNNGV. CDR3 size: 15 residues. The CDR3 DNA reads TGTGCCAGCAAGGCGAGAGGGGGGGCCCGAGAGACCCAGTACTTC. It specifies CASKARGGARETQYF.

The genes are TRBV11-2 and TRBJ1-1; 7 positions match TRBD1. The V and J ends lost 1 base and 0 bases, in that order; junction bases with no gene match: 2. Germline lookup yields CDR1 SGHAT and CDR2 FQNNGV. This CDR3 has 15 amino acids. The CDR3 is CASSLGDRMNTEAFF. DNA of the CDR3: TGTGCCAGCAGCTTAGGGGACAGAATGAACACTGAAGCTTTCTTT.

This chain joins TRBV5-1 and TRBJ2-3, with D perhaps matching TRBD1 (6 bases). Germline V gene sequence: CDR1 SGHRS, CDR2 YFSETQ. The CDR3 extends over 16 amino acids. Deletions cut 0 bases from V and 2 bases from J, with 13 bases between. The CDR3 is CASSLDAGAVTDTQYF. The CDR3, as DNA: TGCGCCAGCAGCTTGGATGCAGGGGCCGTCACAGATACGCAGTATTTT.

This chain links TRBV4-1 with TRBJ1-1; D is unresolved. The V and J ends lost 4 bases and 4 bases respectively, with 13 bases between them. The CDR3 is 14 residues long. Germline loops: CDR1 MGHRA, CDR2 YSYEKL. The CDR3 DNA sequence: TGCGCCAGCAGCCGGACGGGGAGTACCACTGAAGCTTTCTTT. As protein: CASSRTGSTTEAFF.

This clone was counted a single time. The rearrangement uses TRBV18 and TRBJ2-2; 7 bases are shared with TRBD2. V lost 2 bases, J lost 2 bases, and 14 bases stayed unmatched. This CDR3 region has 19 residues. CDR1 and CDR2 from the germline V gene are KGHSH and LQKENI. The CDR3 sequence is CASSPREGGGIRNTGELFF. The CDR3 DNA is TGTGCCAGCTCACCAAGAGAAGGCGGGGGAATCAGAAACACCGGGGAGCTGTTTTTT.

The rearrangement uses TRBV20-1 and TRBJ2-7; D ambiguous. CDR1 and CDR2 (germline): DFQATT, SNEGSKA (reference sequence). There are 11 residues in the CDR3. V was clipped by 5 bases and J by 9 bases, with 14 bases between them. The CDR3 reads CSAAFPSGQYF. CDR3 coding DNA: TGCAGTGCTGCCTTTCCGTCCGGGCAGTACTTC.

DNA for the CDR3: TGTGCCAGCAGCCAGCGGCTCGTCACCGGGGAGCTGTTTTTT. Translation: CASSQRLVTGELFF. The rearrangement joins TRBV14 to TRBJ2-2; no clear D gene. The CDR3 has 14 residues. Germline CDR1 and CDR2: SGHDN and FVKESK. V was clipped by 3 bases and J by 4 bases, with 9 bases between them.

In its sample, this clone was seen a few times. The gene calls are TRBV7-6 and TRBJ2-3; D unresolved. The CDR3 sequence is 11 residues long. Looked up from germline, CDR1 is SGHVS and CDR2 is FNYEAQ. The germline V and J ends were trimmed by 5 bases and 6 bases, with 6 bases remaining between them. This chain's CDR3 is CASSHQDTQYF. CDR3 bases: TGTGCCAGCAGCCACCAGGATACGCAGTATTTT.